Listed here are 16 T cell receptor beta chains from one sample, sequenced in a study of cytomegalovirus exposure and HLA in healthy donors. PCR used 60 Vbeta primers and 13 Jbeta primers. The assay was immunoSEQ multiplex PCR, and TCRdb's table has in-frame clones only and misses some. The data hold just over 150,000 clones, with under 90% observed a single time. The material sequenced was PBMCs. The receptors were sampled from a man younger than 35 in good health and CMV-seronegative.

The rearrangement joins TRBV11-3 to TRBJ2-7; D unresolved. CDR3 length equals 15 residues. V lost 1 base and J 3 bases, leaving 13 bases between the germline ends. Per germline, CDR1 SGHNT and CDR2 YENEEA. The CDR3 loop is CASSLGAEAHYEQYF. In nucleotides, the CDR3 is TGTGCCAGCAGCTTAGGTGCCGAAGCCCACTACGAGCAGTACTTC.

The CDR3 region has the DNA TGTGCCAGCAGCCCCCTCGGGACAGGGGGTTCACCCCTCCACTTT. Translating it yields CASSPLGTGGSPLHF. This sequence joins TRBV9 and TRBJ1-6; 11 bases line up with TRBD1. This CDR3 is 15 amino acids long. Losses at the gene ends were 4 bases for V and 9 bases for J; bases not matched to a gene: 6. CDR1 and CDR2 (germline): SGDLS, YYNGEE.

The chain employs TRBV28 and TRBJ2-4; D ambiguous. The CDR3 spans 16 residues. The V and J ends lost 6 bases and 0 bases respectively, with 15 bases between them. Germline values: CDR1 MDHEN, CDR2 SYDVKM. The DNA for the CDR3 is TGTGCCAGCAGCCGACTCCCAGAGCTAGCCAAAAACATTCAGTACTTC. Its protein is CASSRLPELAKNIQYF.

A few counts support this clone. This chain uses TRBV7-2 with TRBJ2-4; tentative D call: TRBD2 (6 bases). Trimming removed 10 bases at V and 8 bases at J, with 18 bases between. Germline CDR1 reads SGHTA; CDR2 reads FQGNSA. The CDR3 totals 13 residues. This chain's CDR3 is CATGAGTGDIQYF. DNA for the CDR3: TGTGCCACGGGCGCGGGGACGGGGGACATTCAGTACTTC.

J is TRBJ2-1 and V is TRBV7-6, with TRBD2 matching 9 bases. The CDR3 totals 15 residues. J lost 0 bases, V lost 7 bases, and 4 bases had no gene match. Germline-derived CDR1 and CDR2 are SGHVS and FNYEAQ. Written as DNA, the CDR3 is TGTGCCAGCACGTATAGCGGGAGCTCCTACAATGAGCAGTTCTTC. Translation: CASTYSGSSYNEQFF.

The rearrangement joins TRBV9 to TRBJ2-3; D is uncertain. Germline V gene lookup returns CDR1 SGDLS and CDR2 YYNGEE. The CDR3 spans 13 residues. V was pared by 3 bases and J by 2 bases, with 7 bases between. The CDR3 region has the DNA TGTGCCAGCAGCGGGCGGCTCACAGATACGCAGTATTTT. Translated: CASSGRLTDTQYF.

This chain connects TRBV2 to TRBJ1-5, with D possibly being TRBD1 (5 bases). CDR1 and CDR2 (germline): SNHLY, FYNNEI. This CDR3 is 14 amino acids long. Trimming removed 1 base from V and 6 bases from J, with 10 bases in between. The CDR3 DNA sequence: TGTGCCAGCAGTGAAGGGACAACGGGTCAGCCCCAGCATTTT. This sequence encodes CASSEGTTGQPQHF.

The chain uses TRBV7-9 and TRBJ1-6; TRBD1 aligns across 8 bases. V was clipped by 2 bases and J by 10 bases; unmatched bases: 13. The germline V gene has CDR1 SEHNR and CDR2 FQNEAQ (reference sequence). The CDR3 extends over 17 amino acids. CDR3 DNA: TGTGCCAGCAGCTTATGGGACAAGACAGGGGCAGAATCACCCCTCCACTTT. This translates into CASSLWDKTGAESPLHF.

This clone has only one observation. This chain connects TRBV4-3 to TRBJ2-2, with D perhaps TRBD2 (5 bases). The CDR3 consists of 15 residues. From germline, CDR1 is LGHNA and CDR2 YSLEER. The V end lost 4 bases, the J end lost 4 bases, and 13 bases lay between the germline ends. In DNA form, the CDR3 reads TGCGCCAGCAGCCGCGGGCCCCGCGGCACCGGGGAGCTGTTTTTT. It yields the protein CASSRGPRGTGELFF.

This clone occurred once. The chain employs TRBV5-1 and TRBJ1-4, with TRBD1 identical over 8 bases. CDR1 is SGHRS and CDR2 is YFSETQ in the germline V gene. Losses at the gene ends were 10 bases for V and 6 bases for J; bases not matched to a gene: 8. The CDR3 contains 13 residues. The CDR3 spells CASRGTGDEKLFF. Here the CDR3 DNA reads TGCGCCTCCAGGGGGACAGGTGATGAAAAACTGTTTTTT.

The chain uses TRBV28 and TRBJ1-4; TRBD1 matches at 7 bases. The CDR3 totals 15 residues. V gave up 4 bases and J gave up 7 bases; unmatched junction bases: 9. Germline CDR1 is MDHEN and CDR2 is SYDVKM. The CDR3 sequence is CASSYITGAGEKLFF. Here the CDR3 DNA reads TGTGCCAGCAGTTATATTACAGGGGCTGGTGAAAAACTGTTTTTT.

The genes are TRBV5-1 and TRBJ2-5; 7 nucleotides align to TRBD1. The CDR3 sequence is 14 residues long. Losses at the gene ends were 3 bases for V and 2 bases for J; bases not matched to a gene: 4. Looked up from germline, CDR1 is SGHRS and CDR2 is YFSETQ. The CDR3 is CASSSTGPQETQYF. CDR3 DNA: TGCGCCAGCAGCTCGACAGGGCCACAAGAGACCCAGTACTTC. The full variable domain, its missing parts supplied by reference TRBV5-1 and TRBJ2-5, is KAGVTQTPRYLIKTRGQQVTLSCSPISGHRSVSWYQQTPGQGLQFLFEYFSETQRNKGNFPGRFSGRQFSNSRSEMNVSTLELGDSALYLCASSSTGPQETQYFGPGTRLLVL.

This clone was seen a handful of times. The CDR3 region has the DNA TGCGCCAGCAGCCCCCAGGGGAGAAATCAGCCCCAGCATTTT. As protein: CASSPQGRNQPQHF. The chain carries TRBV5-1 and TRBJ1-5, with D tentatively TRBD1 (6 bases). Trimming took off 4 bases at V and 4 bases at J, with 12 bases between the two ends. This CDR3 is built from 14 residues. The V gene's germline CDR1 is SGHRS and CDR2 YFSETQ.

This chain uses TRBV10-3 with TRBJ1-6; 7 bases map to TRBD1. This CDR3 has 18 residues. Losses at the gene ends were 6 bases for V and 4 bases for J; bases not matched to a gene: 15. Germline-derived CDR1 and CDR2 are ENHRY and SYGVKD. The CDR3 nucleotides read TGTGCCATCAGCCCCGGCGGGCCAGGGGGAGCGTATAATTCACCCCTCCACTTT. Protein product: CAISPGGPGGAYNSPLHF.

J is TRBJ2-5 and V is TRBV21-1; TRBD1 is the table's D call, not checked against the DNA. TRBV21-1 is shown as a pseudogene. The CDR3 spans 17 residues. For the CDR3, the DNA is TGTGCCAGCAGCAAAGTGTGGGACAGGGGGCGCGAAGAGACCCAGTACTTC. Translating it yields CASSKVWDRGREETQYF.

The chain combines TRBV2 with TRBJ2-2; 9 bases map to TRBD1. With V trimmed by 7 bases and J by 4 bases, 4 bases remained unmatched. The CDR3 runs 14 residues. CDR1 SNHLY and CDR2 FYNNEI come from the germline V gene. The DNA of the CDR3 is TGTGCCAGCAAGGGACAGGGCAGCACCGGGGAGCTGTTTTTT. Its translation is CASKGQGSTGELFF.